The present entry profiles one T cell receptor beta chain with its context. What it recognizes is unknown. The data belong to a study of OX40 agonist ivuxolimab in advanced cancers. Study details: Patients were over 65% male with ages roughly 20 to 80, mean around 61.

Study results and caveats: CD4+ and CD8+ blood T cells expanded clonally by week 6 at 0.1 to 3.0 mg/kg.

Assay used: immunoSEQ multiplex PCR; TCRdb lists only in-frame clones, some missing. This sample has about 77,000 clones; 65% to 90% occur once, and the top ten carry more than 0.6%. This CDR3 is 14 amino acids long. Between the trimmed V and J ends, which lost 0 bases and 1 base, there was a span of 7 bases. CDR1 is SGHRS and CDR2 is YFSETQ in the germline V gene. The material was CD4+ or CD8+ T cells sorted from blood, obtained in a trial of the OX40 agonist ivuxolimab. This sequence originates from an adult with an advanced solid tumor such as melanoma, head and neck, liver or kidney cancer. The chain is built from TRBV5-1 and TRBJ2-5; a weak D match, TRBD2 (6 bases). Here the CDR3 reads CASSLVGGQETQYF. DNA of the CDR3: TGCGCCAGCAGCTTGGTCGGGGGCCAAGAGACCCAGTACTTC.